These 15 T cell receptor beta chains originate from one sample sequenced in a study of breast tumors, draining lymph nodes, adjacent tissues. MiXCR was run by TCRdb on the multiplex PCR reads, yielding one entry per CDR3 protein. Seen here are more than 200,000 distinct CDR3 sequences, roughly 32% observed once, and the top ten hold about 1.4%. Breast cancer patients provided tissue from their axillary draining lymph nodes. Sequences were obtained from axillary lymph node tissue. The receptors were sampled from a female donor with breast cancer. Some clones in this sample may be carry-over from other donors' samples.

The V and J genes are TRBV6-6 and TRBJ2-3, with 7 bases fitting TRBD2. This CDR3 comprises 13 residues. Germline V gene sequence: CDR1 MNHNY, CDR2 SVGAGI (reference sequence). With V trimmed by 6 bases and J by 2 bases, 2 bases remained unmatched. CDR3 in amino acids: CASSRGVTDTQYF. The CDR3 nucleotides read TGTGCCAGCAGCCGGGGGGTCACAGATACGCAGTATTTT.

This clonotype was observed many times. The chain is built from TRBV5-1 and TRBJ2-7, with unresolved D. CDR1 and CDR2 (germline): SGHRS, YFSETQ. Trimming cost V 0 bases and J 0 bases, with 10 bases left between them. This CDR3 has 15 amino acids. The CDR3 protein is CASSLEGLSSYEQYF. The CDR3 nucleotides read TGCGCCAGCAGCTTGGAGGGCCTTAGCTCCTACGAGCAGTACTTC.

The V gene is TRBV24-1, the J gene TRBJ2-1, with a possible D match to TRBD2 (6 bases). Trimming took off 3 bases at V and 12 bases at J, with 17 bases between the two ends. The CDR3 has 14 amino acids. Germline CDR1 is KGHDR and CDR2 is SFDVKD. CDR3 region: CATSDPGLQNWQFF. CDR3 DNA sequence: TGTGCCACCAGTGATCCGGGACTCCAAAATTGGCAGTTCTTC.

Worth noting for this clonotype: A much larger clone is a single base away; this may be a read error. J is TRBJ1-2 and V is TRBV6-4, with D hard to call. The CDR3 runs 11 residues. Trimming shortened V by 6 bases and J by 4 bases, and 6 bases separated the two germline ends. Germline V lookup: CDR1 MRHNA, CDR2 SNTAGT. The CDR3 bases are TGTGCCAGCAGGCGCGCCTATGGCTACACCTTC. It encodes CASRRAYGYTF.

The V and J genes are TRBV24-1 and TRBJ2-1, with 11 nucleotides matching TRBD1. V lost 9 bases to trimming and J lost 6 bases; unmatched junction nucleotides: 0. Germline V CDR1 and CDR2: KGHDR, SFDVKD. The CDR3 consists of 12 residues. Here the CDR3 reads CATGTGGNEQFF. The CDR3 DNA reads TGTGCCACCGGGACAGGGGGCAATGAGCAGTTCTTC.

At least ten counts were recorded for this clonotype. The genes are TRBV12-3 or TRBV12-4 and TRBJ1-5; D is undetermined. V dropped 6 bases and J dropped 4 bases, with 7 bases sitting between them. The CDR3 is 12 amino acids. CDR3 sequence (DNA): TGTGCCAGCAGCCGAAATAATCAGCCCCAGCATTTT. It translates to CASSRNNQPQHF.

The table lists this clonotype with many counts. This chain connects TRBV2 to TRBJ1-2, with 7 positions matching TRBD1. Germline lookup yields CDR1 SNHLY and CDR2 FYNNEI. The CDR3 extends over 13 amino acids. The ends lost 11 bases at V and 8 bases at J; junction bases unmatched: 14. CDR3 region: CAGRQGPSQGYTF. The DNA of the CDR3 is TGTGCCGGACGACAGGGCCCCTCTCAAGGCTACACCTTC.

A note on this clonotype: Because it lacks the conserved phenylalanine or tryptophan at the end, this CDR3 is likely a read error. The limits of the CDR3 on the DNA are not certain, so only TCRdb's listed CDR3 is given. This chain's CDR3 is CASSPRPRGRTMATQS. The chain employs TRBV7-3 and TRBJ1-2; the D segment call TRBD1 is taken from the table without a DNA check. Germline assignment: CDR1 SGHTA and CDR2 FQGTGA. The CDR3 is made up of 16 amino acids, end residues included.

This clonotype was picked up many times. The chain employs TRBV5-1 and TRBJ2-7; TRBD2 might be the D (6 bases). The CDR3 consists of 16 residues. CDR1 and CDR2 (germline): SGHRS, YFSETQ. The germline V and J ends were trimmed by 3 bases and 3 bases, with 19 bases remaining between them. CDR3 DNA: TGCGCCAGCAGCTGGGCCGGGAGACCCCCTAGCTACGAGCAGTACTTC. Residues: CASSWAGRPPSYEQYF.

This clonotype has more than one count but fewer than ten. The chain uses TRBV7-3 and TRBJ2-4, with D perhaps matching TRBD1 or TRBD2 (5 bases each). The CDR3 loop spans 15 amino acids. Trimming pared 5 bases from V and 1 base from J, leaving 12 bases between. The V gene's germline CDR1 is SGHTA and CDR2 FQGTGA. For the CDR3, the DNA is TGTGCCAGCAGCCAAGGGACGGGGGCCAAAAACATTCAGTACTTC. This codes for CASSQGTGAKNIQYF.

This chain links TRBV5-1 with TRBJ2-6, with TRBD2 matching 8 bases. Losses at the gene ends were 0 bases for V and 3 bases for J; bases not matched to a gene: 2. The length of the CDR3 is 16 residues. From germline, CDR1 is SGHRS and CDR2 YFSETQ. The CDR3 here is CASSLASGSGANVLTF. CDR3 sequence (DNA): TGCGCCAGCAGCTTGGCGAGCGGGAGTGGGGCCAACGTCCTGACTTTC.

In this sample, this clonotype turned up many times. The V and J genes are TRBV20-1 and TRBJ1-5, with a possible D match to TRBD1 (5 bases). Trimming left V 3 bases short and J 3 bases short, with 9 bases between. The CDR3 consists of 13 residues. Germline V gene sequence: CDR1 DFQATT, CDR2 SNEGSKA (reference sequence). The CDR3 nucleotides are TGCAGTGCTAGTGGGGGAGACAATCAGCCCCAGCATTTT. Translating gives CSASGGDNQPQHF.

The rearrangement uses TRBV7-2 and TRBJ2-7; 8 nucleotides match TRBD1. The CDR3 has 15 residues. V shed 5 bases, J shed 3 bases, and the junction held 9 bases outside the gene matches. CDR1 is SGHTA, CDR2 FQGNSA, per germline. The DNA for the CDR3 is TGTGCCAGCAGCCCCCTCCCGGACAGGGTCTACGAGCAGTACTTC. It specifies CASSPLPDRVYEQYF. The variable domain in full, with the rest retrieved from reference TRBV7-2 and TRBJ2-7, is GAGVSQSPSNKVTEKGKDVELRCDPISGHTALYWYRQSLGQGLEFLIYFQGNSAPDKSGLPSDRFSAERTGGSVSTLTIQRTQQEDSAVYLCASSPLPDRVYEQYFGPGTRLTVT.

This clonotype was seen at least ten times. CDR3 coding DNA: TGTGCCAGCAGCGTCGGAGCGGTCTACAATGAGCAGTTCTTC. This translates into CASSVGAVYNEQFF. The chain has TRBV9 and TRBJ2-1, with D tentatively TRBD2 (5 bases). The CDR3 runs to 14 residues. Germline CDR1 reads SGDLS; CDR2 reads YYNGEE. V lost 2 bases to trimming and J lost 3 bases, with 9 bases between them.

This clonotype showed up many times. The chain employs TRBV6-5 and TRBJ1-6; D remains ambiguous. CDR3 length: 13 amino acids. V was pared by 0 bases and J by 10 bases, with 7 bases between. Germline V gene data show CDR1 as MNHEY and CDR2 as SVGAGI. The CDR3 DNA reads as TGTGCCAGCAGTTACTCACCCTGGTCACCCCTCCACTTT. It encodes CASSYSPWSPLHF.